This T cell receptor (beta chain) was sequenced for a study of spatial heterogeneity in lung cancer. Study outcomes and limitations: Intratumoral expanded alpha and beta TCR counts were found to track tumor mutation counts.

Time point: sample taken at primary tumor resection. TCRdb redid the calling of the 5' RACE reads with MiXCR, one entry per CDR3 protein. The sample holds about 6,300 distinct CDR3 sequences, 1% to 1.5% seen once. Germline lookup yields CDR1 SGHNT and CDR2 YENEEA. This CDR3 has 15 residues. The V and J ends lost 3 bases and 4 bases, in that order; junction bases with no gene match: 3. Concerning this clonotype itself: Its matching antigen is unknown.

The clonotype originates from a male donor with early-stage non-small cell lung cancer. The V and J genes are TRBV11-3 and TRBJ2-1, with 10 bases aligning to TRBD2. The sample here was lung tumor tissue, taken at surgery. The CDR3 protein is CASSFGLAAYNEQFF. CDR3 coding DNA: TGTGCCAGCAGCTTTGGACTAGCGGCTTACAATGAGCAGTTCTTC.